The 30 T cell receptor beta chains below were found in one sample sequenced in a study of T cell responses to AZD1222 COVID-19 vaccine (dated by TCRdb to the early 2020s). The receptor library was made with the immunoSEQ multiplex PCR assay. TCRdb carries this immuneACCESS record with in-frame sequences only. Its versions omit some clonotypes, under half of them owing to an unresolved V gene in the studies checked, with the rest unexplained. The sample table holds 75,000 to 100,000 clones, of which about 89% were seen once. 1.6% of the sample goes to the ten largest clones. The intended sense of this specimen's time point label: baseline before first vaccination. Sample: peripheral blood, taken on day 0 of AZD1222 vaccination. Every receptor here comes from an adult in good health.

The V and J genes are TRBV7-3 and TRBJ1-2; the match to TRBD1 covers 8 bases. Trimming cost V 5 bases and J 5 bases; bases outside gene matches: 10. Germline loops: CDR1 SGHTA, CDR2 FQGTGA. The CDR3 runs 15 residues. The CDR3 nucleotides read TGTGCCAGCAGCCGGACAGGGAGCCCCCAATATGGCTACACCTTC. Its translation: CASSRTGSPQYGYTF.

The chain joins TRBV6-5 to TRBJ2-1; 8 positions agree with TRBD2. V was clipped by 0 bases and J by 6 bases; unmatched bases: 7. The length of the CDR3 is 16 residues. Germline CDR1 and CDR2: MNHEY and SVGAGI. The CDR3 protein is CASSYSLAGGINEQFF. CDR3 coding DNA: TGTGCCAGCAGTTACTCTCTGGCGGGGGGAATCAATGAGCAGTTCTTC.

The gene calls are TRBV6-5 and TRBJ1-1; 7 nucleotides line up with TRBD1. The junction had 7 bases not matched to a gene; V was cut back by 4 bases and J by 8 bases. Germline lookup yields CDR1 MNHEY and CDR2 SVGAGI. CDR3 length: 13 residues. The CDR3 DNA sequence: TGTGCCAGCAGTTTAGGGTGGGGACAGGAAGCTTTCTTT. Its protein is CASSLGWGQEAFF.

The chain employs TRBV5-1 and TRBJ2-2; TRBD1 is a possible D gene (7 bases). V was pared by 0 bases and J by 6 bases, with 12 bases between. The CDR3 is 15 amino acids. The V gene's germline CDR1 is SGHRS and CDR2 YFSETQ. This CDR3 is CASSLAQGGAGELFF. CDR3 DNA sequence: TGCGCCAGCAGCTTGGCGCAGGGGGGAGCCGGGGAGCTGTTTTTT.

V is TRBV27 and J is TRBJ1-2; TRBD1 might be the D (6 bases). Trimming stripped 6 bases from V and 3 bases from J, with 17 bases between. Germline lookup yields CDR1 MNHEY and CDR2 SMNVEV (reference sequence). The CDR3 loop spans 15 amino acids. CDR3 in amino acids: CASSLVLGHDYGYTF. The CDR3 DNA follows: TGTGCCAGCAGCCTAGTTTTGGGACACGACTATGGCTACACCTTC.

The rearrangement uses TRBV7-9 and TRBJ1-1; D gene ambiguous. The V and J ends lost 1 base and 1 base respectively, with 7 bases between them. The CDR3 totals 14 residues. Per germline, CDR1 SEHNR and CDR2 FQNEAQ (reference sequence). The CDR3 sequence: CASSLVSGNTEAFF. CDR3 bases: TGTGCCAGCAGCTTAGTTTCTGGGAACACTGAAGCTTTCTTT.

The chain links TRBV18 to TRBJ2-5; D gene uncertain. The CDR3 extends over 13 amino acids. Germline V gives CDR1 KGHSH, CDR2 LQKENI. V dropped 4 bases and J dropped 5 bases, with 11 bases sitting between them. The CDR3: CASSLSGRETQYF. DNA of the CDR3: TGTGCCAGCTCACTGTCCGGGCGGGAGACCCAGTACTTC.

V usage is TRBV7-8 and J usage is TRBJ1-3, with D unclear. In germline, CDR1 is SGHVS, CDR2 FQNEAQ. The CDR3 extends over 15 amino acids. Trimming stripped 3 bases from V and 4 bases from J, with 13 bases between. CDR3 loop: CASSLREEVGNTIYF. The CDR3 region has the DNA TGTGCCAGCAGCTTGAGAGAGGAAGTCGGAAACACCATATATTTT.

The V call is TRBV11-2, the J call TRBJ2-5; 9 bases align to TRBD2. Germline V lookup: CDR1 SGHAT, CDR2 FQNNGV. The CDR3 has 15 residues. The V gene end was trimmed by 4 bases and the J gene end by 6 bases; junction bases not matched to a gene: 9. DNA of the CDR3: TGTGCCAGCAGCTCTGGGCGGGGGGGCCGGAAGACCCAGTACTTC. It encodes CASSSGRGGRKTQYF.

The chain combines TRBV20-1 with TRBJ2-7, with D perhaps matching TRBD2 (5 bases). The germline gives CDR1 DFQATT, CDR2 SNEGSKA (reference sequence). Trimming cost V 3 bases and J 7 bases, with 13 bases left between them. The CDR3 totals 12 residues. DNA of the CDR3: TGCAGTGCTAGTAAAGGCTCGGGGGAGCAGTACTTC. Encoded protein: CSASKGSGEQYF.

The V call is TRBV6-5, the J call TRBJ2-2; 7 nucleotides line up with TRBD1. This CDR3 is built from 15 residues. J lost 0 bases, V lost 8 bases, and 6 bases had no gene match. Looked up from germline, CDR1 is MNHEY and CDR2 is SVGAGI. The CDR3 loop reads CASRTGLSNTGELFF. In DNA, the CDR3 is TGTGCCAGCCGGACAGGCCTGTCGAACACCGGGGAGCTGTTTTTT.

The chain joins TRBV20-1 to TRBJ2-1; either TRBD1 or TRBD2 may supply D (5 bases each). The CDR3 runs to 14 residues. CDR1 is DFQATT and CDR2 is SNEGSKA in the germline V gene (reference sequence). Trimming removed 3 bases from V and 4 bases from J, with 13 bases in between. The CDR3 loop is CSASFGTGYNEQFF. The CDR3 DNA reads as TGCAGTGCTAGTTTCGGGACGGGGTACAATGAGCAGTTCTTC.

The chain combines TRBV29-1 with TRBJ1-4; no definite D call. This CDR3 spans 11 amino acids. V was pared by 4 bases and J by 8 bases, with 8 bases between. CDR1 and CDR2 from the germline V gene are SQVTM and ANQGSEA. In DNA, the CDR3 is TGCAGCGTTGTCTCGGGGGAAAAACTGTTTTTT. It translates to CSVVSGEKLFF.

The V and J genes are TRBV5-5 and TRBJ1-5; 8 bases match TRBD1. J gave up 5 bases and V 4 bases, and 8 bases lay outside the gene matches. Germline V gene lookup returns CDR1 SGHKS and CDR2 YYEKEE (reference sequence). This CDR3 comprises 15 residues. The CDR3 protein is CASSPTGDKDQPQHF. CDR3 DNA sequence: TGTGCCAGCAGCCCGACAGGGGATAAGGATCAGCCCCAGCATTTT.

The chain combines TRBV2 with TRBJ1-2; unclear D gene. V was clipped by 6 bases and J by 4 bases, with 12 bases between them. This CDR3 has 13 residues. Germline V lookup: CDR1 SNHLY, CDR2 FYNNEI. In nucleotides, the CDR3 is TGTGCCAGCAGGGTGACAATCGCCTATGGCTACACCTTC. It is translated as CASRVTIAYGYTF.

This clone was found once. The rearrangement joins TRBV7-6 to TRBJ1-5; no reliable D call. Germline V gives CDR1 SGHVS, CDR2 FNYEAQ. CDR3 size: 19 residues. V lost 1 base and J lost 7, with 26 bases in between. The CDR3 protein is CASSLVPSSHDRIGQPQHF. CDR3 nucleotide sequence: TGTGCCAGCAGCTTAGTCCCCTCATCCCACGATAGGATCGGGCAGCCCCAGCATTTT.

V gene TRBV18 combines with J gene TRBJ1-2; D possibly corresponds to TRBD1 (5 bases). The CDR3 runs 14 residues. The V gene's germline CDR1 is KGHSH and CDR2 LQKENI. Trimming cost V 3 bases and J 4 bases, with 12 bases left between them. The CDR3 bases are TGTGCCAGCTCACCGGAAAGAGGGGCCTATGGCTACACCTTC. Translating it yields CASSPERGAYGYTF.

The gene calls are TRBV7-2 and TRBJ1-1; D possibly corresponds to TRBD1 (5 bases). The V gene lost 5 bases and the J gene lost 5 bases, with 12 bases spanning the gap. Germline values: CDR1 SGHTA, CDR2 FQGNSA. This CDR3 comprises 13 residues. For the CDR3, the DNA is TGTGCCAGCAGCCAAAGGGGAGAAACTGAAGCTTTCTTT. It yields the protein CASSQRGETEAFF.

V is TRBV13 and J is TRBJ2-7, with D perhaps TRBD1 or TRBD2 (5 bases each). In germline, CDR1 is PRHDT, CDR2 FYEKMQ (reference sequence). Trimming pared 1 base from V and 0 bases from J, leaving 7 bases between. This CDR3 contains 14 residues. CDR3 DNA sequence: TGTGCCAGCAGCTTAGAGGGGAGCTCCTACGAGCAGTACTTC. It encodes CASSLEGSSYEQYF. Looking up the rest from reference TRBV13 and TRBJ2-7 gives the full variable domain: AAGVIQSPRHLIKEKRETATLKCYPIPRHDTVYWYQQGPGQDPQFLISFYEKMQSDKGSIPDRFSAQQFSDYHSELNMSSLELGDSALYFCASSLEGSSYEQYFGPGTRLTVT.

The chain links TRBV6-1 to TRBJ1-1; D may be TRBD1 (5 bases). Per germline, CDR1 MNHNS and CDR2 SASEGT. Deletions cut 2 bases from V and 10 bases from J, with 20 bases between. This CDR3 has 15 amino acids. The CDR3 loop reads CASSETLLFWGAAFF. The CDR3 region has the DNA TGTGCCAGCAGTGAAACGTTGCTTTTTTGGGGCGCAGCTTTCTTT.

This chain links TRBV5-4 with TRBJ2-4, with a weak D call TRBD1 (6 bases). Germline values: CDR1 SGHNT, CDR2 YYREEE (reference sequence). Trimming took 2 bases from V and 2 from J, leaving 11 bases between them. The CDR3 contains 15 residues. The CDR3 DNA follows: TGTGCCAGCAGCTTACAGGGCAACACCAAAAACATTCAGTACTTC. Residues: CASSLQGNTKNIQYF.

CDR3 loop: CSVEAGDSYEQYF. CDR3 sequence (DNA): TGCAGCGTTGAAGCGGGGGACTCCTACGAGCAGTACTTC. The J gene is TRBJ2-7, the V gene TRBV29-1; D may be TRBD2 (6 bases). Germline CDR1 reads SQVTM; CDR2 reads ANQGSEA. This CDR3 has 13 residues. Between the trimmed V and J ends, which lost 1 base and 0 bases, there was a span of 7 bases.

The gene calls are TRBV6-5 and TRBJ2-7; D could derive from TRBD1 or TRBD2 (5 bases each). V was trimmed by 5 bases and J by 3 bases, leaving 11 bases between them. The CDR3 runs 13 residues. CDR1 MNHEY and CDR2 SVGAGI come from the germline V gene. The CDR3 is CASSLGTIYEQYF. The CDR3 DNA reads as TGTGCCAGCAGTCTCGGGACGATCTACGAGCAGTACTTC.

V usage is TRBV27 and J usage is TRBJ1-4, with D hard to call. The ends were cut back, 5 bases at V and 8 bases at J, with 21 bases in the middle. This CDR3 is 16 amino acids long. Germline CDR1 MNHEY, CDR2 SMNVEV (reference sequence). The CDR3 sequence is CASSPVEGASGEKLFF. In DNA, the CDR3 is TGTGCCAGCAGTCCCGTAGAGGGAGCTTCTGGAGAAAAACTGTTTTTT.

The V gene is TRBV19, the J gene TRBJ1-2, with 9 positions matching TRBD1. The CDR3 length is 15 residues. Trimming at V came to 3 bases and at J to 0 bases, leaving 2 bases not matched to a gene. Germline V lookup: CDR1 LNHDA, CDR2 SQIVND (reference sequence). The CDR3 nucleotides are TGTGCCAGTAGTATTGGGACAGGGACTAACTATGGCTACACCTTC. Translated, it gives CASSIGTGTNYGYTF.

V usage is TRBV6-2 or TRBV6-3 and J usage is TRBJ1-6; D is undetermined. V was pared by 0 bases and J by 10 bases, with 4 bases between. The CDR3 runs to 12 residues. Per germline, CDR1 MNHEY and CDR2 SVGEGT. The CDR3 DNA reads as TGTGCCAGCAGTTACTCCGGATCACCCCTCCACTTT. Translated, it gives CASSYSGSPLHF.

V is TRBV27 and J is TRBJ1-5; D unresolved. V lost 6 bases, J lost 0 bases, and 12 bases lay in between. CDR3 length: 15 amino acids. The germline gives CDR1 MNHEY, CDR2 SMNVEV (reference sequence). The CDR3 DNA reads TGTGCCAGCAGGGGGTGGGAGGATAGCAATCAGCCCCAGCATTTT. This encodes CASRGWEDSNQPQHF.

The V and J genes are TRBV5-1 and TRBJ1-1; TRBD1 is a possible D gene (6 bases). Trimming took 1 base from V and 5 from J, leaving 15 bases between them. Per the germline V gene, CDR1 is SGHRS and CDR2 is YFSETQ. The CDR3 runs 15 residues. Here the CDR3 DNA reads TGCGCCAGCAGCTTGAACCTGGGGGCCGGGACTGAAGCTTTCTTT. It translates to CASSLNLGAGTEAFF.

The chain uses TRBV5-5 and TRBJ1-2; no definite D call. The CDR3 consists of 15 residues. Trimming took 0 bases from V and 3 from J, leaving 12 bases between them. Per the germline V gene, CDR1 is SGHKS and CDR2 is YYEKEE (reference sequence). CDR3 amino acids: CASSLGELLDYGYTF. The CDR3 DNA reads as TGTGCCAGCAGCTTGGGAGAGCTCCTCGACTATGGCTACACCTTC.

The CDR3 loop reads CASSLLGGSLYNEQFF. The CDR3, as DNA: TGTGCCAGCAGTTTATTGGGGGGAAGCCTTTACAATGAGCAGTTCTTC. V usage is TRBV27 and J usage is TRBJ2-1, with a weak D call TRBD2 (6 bases). The CDR3 runs 16 residues. With 1 base removed from V and 4 bases from J, the gap between germline ends came to 14 bases. Germline loops: CDR1 MNHEY, CDR2 SMNVEV (reference sequence).